This T cell receptor beta chain stems from a study of blood T cell repertoires in COVID-19. Across the study: Sites in the United States, Italy and Spain provided acute and convalescent COVID-19 samples. Sources were T cells, B-cell-depleted T cells, or PBMCs; the material itself was cDNA or gDNA.

The J segment lost 4 bases and the V segment lost 5 bases, leaving 11 bases of the junction unmatched. This CDR3 has 16 residues. Per germline, CDR1 MGHDK and CDR2 SYGVNS. Authors' methods: Quantification of nucleated cells was approximated via reference gene primer amplification. The data were produced by immunoSEQ multiplex PCR, yet TCRdb's version contains in-frame clones alone and is incomplete. V, J and clone size are those of that table, while D and trimming were read from the DNA. The sample yields under 200,000 clones, approximately 86% seen once. Sequences were obtained from peripheral blood. The sequence was collected from an elderly woman with acute or convalescent COVID-19. This rearrangement joins TRBV25-1 to TRBJ1-2, with 9 positions matching TRBD1. CDR3 protein: CASSSATGTGTYGYTF. The CDR3 bases are TGTGCCAGCAGTTCCGCTACCGGGACAGGGACCTATGGCTACACCTTC.